Each of the 9 T cell receptor beta chains below was sequenced from the same sample in a study of CD8 T cells in Susac syndrome. A quantity of 0.5 to 1 ug RNA underwent reverse transcription using random hexamers. MiXCR, applied by TCRdb to the immunoSEQ multiplex PCR reads, yields one record per CDR3 protein. The sample has 200,000 to 300,000 distinct CDR3 sequences, just over 90% seen once. Input material: CD4+ T cells from PBMCs. Every receptor here comes from a human donor with multiple sclerosis.

The rearrangement uses TRBV7-8 and TRBJ2-2, with a possible D match to TRBD2 (7 bases). Germline CDR1 SGHVS, CDR2 FQNEAQ. The CDR3 contains 13 residues. V dropped 11 bases and J dropped 9 bases, with 19 bases sitting between them. Here the CDR3 DNA reads TGTGCCGGCGGGGGCCGCTTCGTACGGGAGCTGTTTTTT. It translates to CAGGGRFVRELFF.

The CDR3 DNA is TGCGCCAGCAGCCAAGTCGGGACAACACCGGGGGAGCAGTACGTC. Protein product: CASSQVGTTPGEQYV. The V and J genes are TRBV4-1 and TRBJ2-7; D is perhaps TRBD1 (6 bases). The CDR3 has 15 amino acids. V gave up 1 base and J gave up 7 bases, with 17 bases separating them. Germline V gene data show CDR1 as MGHRA and CDR2 as YSYEKL.

The chain combines TRBV19 with TRBJ1-5; D gene uncertain. The CDR3 loop spans 12 amino acids. Trimming removed 6 bases from V and 5 bases from J, with 8 bases in between. Germline V gives CDR1 LNHDA, CDR2 SQIVND (reference sequence). This CDR3 reads CASRWVDQPQHF. The CDR3 DNA reads as TGTGCCAGTAGATGGGTAGATCAGCCCCAGCATTTT.

The chain links TRBV2 to TRBJ1-5; TRBD1 agrees at 8 bases. The V segment lost 7 bases and the J segment 4 bases; nucleotides outside the gene matches: 3. CDR1 and CDR2 from the germline V gene are SNHLY and FYNNEI. This CDR3 region has 13 residues. The CDR3 loop reads CASMDRANQPQHF. CDR3 sequence (DNA): TGTGCCAGCATGGACAGGGCTAATCAGCCCCAGCATTTT.

This sequence joins TRBV5-6 and TRBJ1-1; D unclear. The ends were cut back, 4 bases at V and 2 bases at J, with 15 bases in the middle. Germline values: CDR1 SGHDT, CDR2 YYEEEE. The CDR3 contains 15 residues. CDR3 loop: CASSPLPTPNTEAFF. For the CDR3, the DNA is TGTGCCAGCAGCCCTCTCCCCACCCCAAACACTGAAGCTTTCTTT.

J is TRBJ2-7 and V is TRBV7-9, with D perhaps matching TRBD2 (5 bases). CDR3 length: 13 amino acids. With 0 bases removed from V and 5 bases from J, the gap between germline ends came to 8 bases. The V gene's germline CDR1 is SEHNR and CDR2 FQNEAQ (reference sequence). CDR3 amino acids: CASSLAGAHEQYV. CDR3 in DNA: TGTGCCAGCAGCTTAGCGGGAGCCCACGAGCAGTACGTC.

This sequence joins TRBV27 and TRBJ1-3, with D tentatively TRBD1 (5 bases). The V end was cut by 10 bases, the J end by 0 bases, with 10 bases between. This CDR3 is built from 13 residues. Germline V gene lookup returns CDR1 MNHEY and CDR2 SMNVEV (reference sequence). Written as DNA, the CDR3 is TGTGCCACCCGGACAAACTCTGGAAACACCATATATTTT. The encoded protein is CATRTNSGNTIYF.

V gene TRBV9 combines with J gene TRBJ1-4; D is unresolved. This CDR3 region has 12 residues. Germline assignment: CDR1 SGDLS and CDR2 YYNGEE. Trimming removed 7 bases from V and 8 bases from J, with 12 bases in between. CDR3 region: CASAGPPEKLFF. The CDR3 coding sequence is TGTGCCAGCGCGGGCCCCCCCGAAAAACTGTTTTTT.

The chain links TRBV6-2 or TRBV6-3 to TRBJ1-5, with TRBD1 matching 7 bases. The CDR3 is 17 amino acids. With 0 bases clipped from V and 5 bases from J, the junction kept 10 bases outside the gene matches. Germline V lookup: CDR1 MNHEY, CDR2 SVGEGT. The CDR3 loop reads CASSYSLRQGDDQPQHF. As DNA, the CDR3 is TGTGCCAGCAGTTACTCGCTTAGGCAGGGGGACGATCAGCCCCAGCATTTT.